The TCR beta chain under discussion was sequenced for a study of blood T cell repertoires in COVID-19. Profiled with immunoSEQ multiplex PCR; TCRdb holds only in-frame clones, not every one. The sample shows about 410,000 clones, around nine tenths of them seen only once. The table lists this clone with a count of one. This receptor was identified in a woman younger than 45 who had recovered from COVID-19. Specimen: PBMCs or T cells enriched from blood (not recorded which).

The DNA for the CDR3 is TGTGCCAGCAGCCCATTGACAGGAACGAGCTCCTACGAGCAGTACTTC. It is translated as CASSPLTGTSSYEQYF. This sequence joins TRBV4-2 and TRBJ2-7; weak D call: TRBD1 (6 bases). CDR1 is LGHNA and CDR2 is YNFKEQ in the germline V gene. The V and J ends lost 4 bases and 0 bases respectively, with 16 bases between them. CDR3 length equals 16 residues.